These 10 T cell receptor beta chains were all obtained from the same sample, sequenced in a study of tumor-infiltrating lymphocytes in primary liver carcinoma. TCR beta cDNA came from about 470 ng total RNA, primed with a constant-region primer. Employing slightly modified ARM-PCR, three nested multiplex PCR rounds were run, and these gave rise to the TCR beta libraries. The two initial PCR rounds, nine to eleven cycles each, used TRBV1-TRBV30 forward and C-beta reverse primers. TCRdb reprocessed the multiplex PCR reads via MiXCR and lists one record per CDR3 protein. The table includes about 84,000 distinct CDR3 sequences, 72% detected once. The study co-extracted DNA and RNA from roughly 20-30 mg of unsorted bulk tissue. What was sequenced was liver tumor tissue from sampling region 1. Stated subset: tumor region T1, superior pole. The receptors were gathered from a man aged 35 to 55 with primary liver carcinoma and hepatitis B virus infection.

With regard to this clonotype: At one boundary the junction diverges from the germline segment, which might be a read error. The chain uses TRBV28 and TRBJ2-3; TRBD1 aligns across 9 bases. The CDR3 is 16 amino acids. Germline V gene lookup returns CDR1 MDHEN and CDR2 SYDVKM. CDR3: CVSTLPGQGLSDTQYF. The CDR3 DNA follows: TGTGTCAGCACTTTGCCCGGACAGGGGTTATCAGATACGCAGTATTTT. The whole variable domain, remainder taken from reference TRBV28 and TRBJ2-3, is DVKVTQSSRYLVKRTGEKVFLECVQDMDHENMFWYRQDPGLGLRLIYFSYDVKMKEKGDIPEGYSVSREKKERFSLILESASTNQTSMYLCVSTLPGQGLSDTQYFGPGTRLTVL.

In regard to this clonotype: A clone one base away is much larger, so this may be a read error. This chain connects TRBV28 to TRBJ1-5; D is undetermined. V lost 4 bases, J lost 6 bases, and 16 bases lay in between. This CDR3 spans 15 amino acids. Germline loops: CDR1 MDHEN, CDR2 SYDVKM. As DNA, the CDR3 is TGTGCCAGCAGTTCCGGGTCTCCCGTAGGTCAGCCCCAGCATTTT. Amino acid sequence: CASSSGSPVGQPQHF.

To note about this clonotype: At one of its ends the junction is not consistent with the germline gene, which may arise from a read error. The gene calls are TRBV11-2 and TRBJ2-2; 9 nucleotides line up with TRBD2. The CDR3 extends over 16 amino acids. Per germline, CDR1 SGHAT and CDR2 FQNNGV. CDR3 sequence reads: CASSLMALAGTGELVF. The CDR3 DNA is TGTGCCAGCAGCCTAATGGCGCTAGCGGGAACAGGGGAGCTGGTTTTT.

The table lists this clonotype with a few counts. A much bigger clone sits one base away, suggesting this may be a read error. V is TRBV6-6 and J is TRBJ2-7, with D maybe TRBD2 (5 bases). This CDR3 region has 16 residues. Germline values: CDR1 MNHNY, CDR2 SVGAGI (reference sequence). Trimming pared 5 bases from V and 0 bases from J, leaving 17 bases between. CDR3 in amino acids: CASSHQNSAPSYEQYF. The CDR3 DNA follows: TGTGCCAGCAGTCACCAGAATAGCGCGCCCTCCTACGAGCAGTACTTC.

Here the CDR3 DNA reads TGCGACAGTTTGGCGGGAGGGCCAGCCGGGGAGCTGTTTTTT. Encoded protein: CDSLAGGPAGELFF. The chain combines TRBV10-1 with TRBJ2-2; the match to TRBD2 covers 9 bases. CDR3 length: 14 amino acids. Germline assignment: CDR1 WNHNN and CDR2 SYGVQD (reference sequence).

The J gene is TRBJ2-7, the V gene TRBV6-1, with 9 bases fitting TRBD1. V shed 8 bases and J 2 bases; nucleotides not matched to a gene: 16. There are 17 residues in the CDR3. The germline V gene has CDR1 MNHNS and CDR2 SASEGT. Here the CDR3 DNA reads TGTGCCAGCGTCTGGGGGCACACAGGGGGCGAAACCTACGAGCAGTACTTC. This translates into CASVWGHTGGETYEQYF.

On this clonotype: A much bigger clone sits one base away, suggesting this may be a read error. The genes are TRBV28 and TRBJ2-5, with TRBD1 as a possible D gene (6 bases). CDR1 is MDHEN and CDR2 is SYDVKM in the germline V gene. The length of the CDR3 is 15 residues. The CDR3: CASSSGHPYQGTQYF. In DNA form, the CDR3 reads TGTGCCAGCAGTTCGGGACACCCGTACCAAGGGACCCAGTACTTC.

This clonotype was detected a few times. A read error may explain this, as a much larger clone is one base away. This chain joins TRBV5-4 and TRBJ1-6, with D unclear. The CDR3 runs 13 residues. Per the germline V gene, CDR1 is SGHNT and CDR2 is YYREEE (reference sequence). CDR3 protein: CASNLEGYSPLHF. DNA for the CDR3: TGTGCCAGCAACTTGGAGGGTTATTCACCCCTCCACTTT.

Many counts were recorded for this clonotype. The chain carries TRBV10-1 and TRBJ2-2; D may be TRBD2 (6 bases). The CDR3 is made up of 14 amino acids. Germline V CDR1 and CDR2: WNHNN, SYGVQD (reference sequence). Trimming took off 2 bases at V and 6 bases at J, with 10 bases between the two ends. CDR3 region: CASSEAGSSGELFF. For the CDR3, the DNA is TGCGCCAGCAGTGAGGCCGGGAGCTCCGGGGAGCTGTTTTTT.

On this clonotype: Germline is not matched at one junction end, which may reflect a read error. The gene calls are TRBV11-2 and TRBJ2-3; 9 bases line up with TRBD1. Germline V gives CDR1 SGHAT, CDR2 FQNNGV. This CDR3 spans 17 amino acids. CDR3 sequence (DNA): TGTGCCAGCAGCTTAGATCTTGGGACAGGGACAATCGATATGCAGTATTTT. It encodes CASSLDLGTGTIDMQYF.